Given below is one TCR beta chain in context. Its antigen remains unknown. 5' RACE that incorporated UMI labels was used to prepare the TRB cDNA libraries. From its re-call of the 5' RACE reads, TCRdb lists each CDR3 protein once, without DNA. This sample's clone table lists around 140,000 distinct CDR3 sequences. CDR1 is MDHEN and CDR2 is SYDVKM in the germline V gene. The CDR3 runs 11 residues. This record belongs to a study of CXCR3-negative and CXCR3-positive naive CD8 T cells. General study findings and limits: Relative to CXCR3-negative naive cells, CXCR3-positive naive cells had more hydrophobic TRB CDR3s. The TRBV-TRBJ usage of naive CXCR3-negative and CXCR3-positive cells was similar, but that of memory cells differed. Cryopreservation partially decreased CXCR3 expression, and most assays used fresh PBMCs.

The TCR originated in a human donor in good health. Some clones in this sample may be carry-over from other donors' samples. Sequenced: naive CXCR3+ CD8+ T cells from blood. Subset meaning: CD45RO-CCR7+CD27+CD95- naive CD8+ T cells expressing CXCR3 (TNR3+). The chain links TRBV28 to TRBJ2-7; the TCRdb call, TRBD1, lacks DNA for checking. The CDR3 protein is CASSFREKQYF.